This T cell receptor beta chain was sequenced in a study of beta chain features in type 1 diabetes. Study details: Across all samples, some 110 million sorted cells were examined.

The germline gives CDR1 SGHNT, CDR2 YENEEA. The CDR3 is made up of 15 amino acids. V trimming: 5 bases; J trimming: 5 bases; junction bases outside the gene matches: 7. In all sorted populations, purity surpassed 95%. Regarding this clone: The antigen remains unidentified.

General study findings and limits: Significant though moderate, a shortening of TCRB CDR3s appeared in all four CD4+ subsets of Type 1 diabetes patients. High-TCR-expressing cells could be over-represented by cDNA sequencing.

Investigators reverse transcribed all isolated RNA, so they sequenced expressed TCRB transcripts. For naive, central memory and regulatory T cell samples, reads averaged around 3.8 million. Clones were sequenced by immunoSEQ multiplex PCR, and TCRdb holds only the in-frame ones, with some missing. The sample includes some 370,000 clones, 9.6% of them seen just once. Source material: central memory CD4+ T cells from blood. This clonotype originated in a man under 40 with type 1 diabetes. The chain employs TRBV11-3 and TRBJ2-5; TRBD1 aligns across 11 bases. This CDR3 is CASSPGTGGRETQYF. The CDR3 DNA sequence: TGTGCCAGCAGCCCCGGGACAGGGGGGCGGGAGACCCAGTACTTC.